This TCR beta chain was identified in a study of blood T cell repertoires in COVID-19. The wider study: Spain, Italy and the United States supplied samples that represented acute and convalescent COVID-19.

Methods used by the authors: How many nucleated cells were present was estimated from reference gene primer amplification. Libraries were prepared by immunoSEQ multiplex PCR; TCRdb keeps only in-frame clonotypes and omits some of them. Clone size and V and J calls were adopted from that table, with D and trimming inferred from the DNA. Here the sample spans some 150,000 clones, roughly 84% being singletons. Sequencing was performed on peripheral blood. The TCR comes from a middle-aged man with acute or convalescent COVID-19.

The CDR3 nucleotides are TGTGCCAGCAGTTCCGACAGGGGCAGTAGATATGGCTACACCTTC. Translating it yields CASSSDRGSRYGYTF. V usage is TRBV11-2 and J usage is TRBJ1-2; TRBD1 matches at 8 bases. In germline, CDR1 is SGHAT, CDR2 FQNNGV. This CDR3 spans 15 amino acids. The V gene end was trimmed by 6 bases and the J gene end by 5 bases; junction bases not matched to a gene: 11.